Sequencing of this T cell receptor (beta chain) was carried out in a study of pediatric ulcerative colitis. Findings of the study overall: Clonal expansions reduced rectal repertoire diversity in acute severe colitis. Two rectal clonotypes were found only in ulcerative colitis patients, all of them.

One to two pinch biopsies were taken from the rectum during colonoscopy. Before the diagnostic colonoscopy, ulcerative colitis patients were free of immunosuppressive medication. Sequencing was at survey level. The repertoire was sequenced with immunoSEQ multiplex PCR; TCRdb's copy has only in-frame clones and lacks some. This table has more than 35,000 clones, around three quarters appearing once. Concerning this clone: Its antigen is undetermined.

The specimen sequenced was gut tissue. The clonotype originates from a boy between 5 and 17 years old with moderate ulcerative colitis.

CDR3 loop: CASSPREPTGELFF. The CDR3 bases are TGTGCCAGCTCACCACGGGAGCCCACCGGGGAGCTGTTTTTT. This sequence joins TRBV18 and TRBJ2-2, with a weak D call TRBD2 (5 bases). Germline values: CDR1 KGHSH, CDR2 LQKENI. The CDR3 contains 14 residues. Trimming cost V 1 base and J 4 bases, with 7 bases left between them. Drawing the rest from reference TRBV18 and TRBJ2-2, the complete variable domain is NAGVMQNPRHLVRRRGQEARLRCSPMKGHSHVYWYRQLPEEGLKFMVYLQKENIIDESGMPKERFSAEFPKEGPSILRIQQVVRGDSAAYFCASSPREPTGELFFGEGSRLTVL.